The text below deals with one T cell receptor (beta chain). This entry is derived from a study of control samples from healthy donors and cancer patients. The CDR3 is made up of 14 amino acids. Per the germline V gene, CDR1 is LGHNT and CDR2 is FRNRAP. Between the trimmed V and J ends, which lost 1 base and 2 bases, there was a span of 8 bases. The method was immunoSEQ multiplex PCR; TCRdb's version includes in-frame clones alone and lacks a portion of them. The sample carries some 130,000 clones, roughly 94% recorded once. The specimen was blood. This chain joins TRBV12-5 and TRBJ1-1; the D gene is possibly TRBD1 (5 bases). This TCR was recovered from a man aged 30-40 years in good health. CDR3 protein: CASGLGGVNTEAFF. The CDR3 region has the DNA TGTGCTAGTGGTTTGGGAGGGGTAAACACTGAAGCTTTCTTT.